This T cell receptor beta chain was retrieved from a study of blood T cell repertoires in COVID-19. Study background: Whether acute or convalescent, the COVID-19 samples came from the United States, Italy and Spain. The cDNA or gDNA used as material had been derived from T cells, B-cell-depleted T cells, or PBMCs.

The CDR3 is made up of 14 amino acids. The V end lost 5 bases, the J end lost 2 bases, and 10 bases lay between the germline ends. Germline V gives CDR1 MNHEY, CDR2 SVGAGI. Original analysis: For nucleated cells, counts were estimated from reference gene primer amplification. Profiled with immunoSEQ multiplex PCR; TCRdb holds only in-frame clones, not every one. V, J and clone size were drawn from that table, and D and trimming were deduced from the DNA. The sample gives over 100,000 clones, more than 75% of which show up once; under 8% is in the top ten. The sample taken for sequencing was peripheral blood. This receptor was taken from a man in his 70s with acute or convalescent COVID-19. The genes are TRBV6-5 and TRBJ1-3; no firm D call. CDR3 sequence reads: CASSTTATGNTIYF. The CDR3 region has the DNA TGTGCCAGCAGTACCACTGCTACTGGAAACACCATATATTTT.